The clone carrying this T cell receptor (beta chain) was counted ten times or more. The record originates from a study of T cells in Graves' hyperthyroidism and ophthalmopathy. CDR1 is DFQATT, CDR2 SNEGSKA, per germline (reference sequence). CDR3 length: 13 amino acids. Trimming took off 1 base at V and 3 bases at J, with 7 bases between the two ends. Amplified TCR beta CDR3 regions came from RNA transcripts. A set of HTBI primers served as the primers for a first-round RT-PCR of the TCR CDR3. Via MiXCR, TCRdb re-called the multiplex PCR reads, giving one row per CDR3 protein. The sample has approximately 620,000 distinct CDR3 sequences; 16% are singletons.

The chain couples TRBV20-1 to TRBJ1-5; D uncertain. The specimen sequenced was blood. The TCR comes from a woman aged 40 to 49 with Graves' ophthalmopathy. The CDR3 bases are TGCAGTGCTAGAGGGCAATTCAATCAGCCCCAGCATTTT. Translation: CSARGQFNQPQHF.